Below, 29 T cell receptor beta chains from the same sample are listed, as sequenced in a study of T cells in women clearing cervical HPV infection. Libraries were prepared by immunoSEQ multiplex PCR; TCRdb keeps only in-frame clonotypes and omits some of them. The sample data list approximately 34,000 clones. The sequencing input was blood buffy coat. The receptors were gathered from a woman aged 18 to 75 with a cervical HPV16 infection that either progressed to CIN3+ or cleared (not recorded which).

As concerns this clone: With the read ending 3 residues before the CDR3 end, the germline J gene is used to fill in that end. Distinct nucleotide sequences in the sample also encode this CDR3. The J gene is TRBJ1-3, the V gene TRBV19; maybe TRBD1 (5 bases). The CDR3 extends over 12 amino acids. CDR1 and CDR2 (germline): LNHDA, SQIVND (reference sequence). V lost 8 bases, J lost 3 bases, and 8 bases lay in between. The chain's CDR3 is CASGARGNTIYF. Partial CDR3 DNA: TGTGCCAGTGGGGCGCGTGGAAACACC.

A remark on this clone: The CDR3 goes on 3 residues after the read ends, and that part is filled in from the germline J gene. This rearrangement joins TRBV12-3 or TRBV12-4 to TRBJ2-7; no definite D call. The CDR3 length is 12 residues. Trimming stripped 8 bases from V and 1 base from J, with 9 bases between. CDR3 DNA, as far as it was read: TGTGCCAGCCCAGCGAGATCCTACGAG. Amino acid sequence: CASPARSYE. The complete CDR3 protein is CASPARSYEQYF.

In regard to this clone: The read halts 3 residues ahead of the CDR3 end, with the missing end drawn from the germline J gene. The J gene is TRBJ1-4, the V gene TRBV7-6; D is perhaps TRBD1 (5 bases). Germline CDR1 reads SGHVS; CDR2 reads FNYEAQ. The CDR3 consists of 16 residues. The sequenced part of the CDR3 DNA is TGTGCCAGCAGCTCAAAAGTATTCACTGGGGCCAACGTA. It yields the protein CASSSKVFTGANV. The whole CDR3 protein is CASSSKVFTGANVLFF.

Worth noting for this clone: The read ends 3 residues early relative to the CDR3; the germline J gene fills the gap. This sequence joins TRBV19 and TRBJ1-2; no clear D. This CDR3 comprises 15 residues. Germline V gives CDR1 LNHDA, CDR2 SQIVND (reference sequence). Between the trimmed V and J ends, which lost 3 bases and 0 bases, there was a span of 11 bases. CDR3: CASSISPTTNYGYTF. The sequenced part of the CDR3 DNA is TGTGCCAGTAGTATTTCCCCAACAACTAACTATGGC. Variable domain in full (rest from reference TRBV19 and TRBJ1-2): DGGITQSPKYLFRKEGQNVTLSCEQNLNHDAMYWYRQDPGQGLRLIYYSQIVNDFQKGDIAEGYSVSREKKESFPLTVTSAQKNPTAFYLCASSISPTTNYGYTFGSGTRLTVV.

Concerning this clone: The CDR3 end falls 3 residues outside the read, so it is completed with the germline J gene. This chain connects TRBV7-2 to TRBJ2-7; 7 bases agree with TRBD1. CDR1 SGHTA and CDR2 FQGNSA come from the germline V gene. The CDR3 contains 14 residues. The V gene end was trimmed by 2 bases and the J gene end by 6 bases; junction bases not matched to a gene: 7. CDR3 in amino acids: CASSLMGQPAEQYF. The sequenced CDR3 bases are TGTGCCAGCAGCTTAATGGGACAGCCAGCCGAG.

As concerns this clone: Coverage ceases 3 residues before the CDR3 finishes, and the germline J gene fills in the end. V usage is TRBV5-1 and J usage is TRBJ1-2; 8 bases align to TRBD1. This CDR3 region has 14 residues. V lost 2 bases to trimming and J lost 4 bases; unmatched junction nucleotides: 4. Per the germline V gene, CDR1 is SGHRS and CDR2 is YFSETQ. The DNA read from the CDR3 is TGCGCCAGCAGCTTCTTCGGACAGGGCTATGGC. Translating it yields CASSFFGQGYG. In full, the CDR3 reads CASSFFGQGYGYTF.

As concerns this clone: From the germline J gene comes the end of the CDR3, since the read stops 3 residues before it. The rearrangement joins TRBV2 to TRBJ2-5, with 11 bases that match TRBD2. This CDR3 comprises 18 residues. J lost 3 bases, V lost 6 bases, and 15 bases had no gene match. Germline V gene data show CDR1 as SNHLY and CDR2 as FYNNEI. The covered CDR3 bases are TGTGCCAGCAGCCTTCTAGCGGGGGGTCTTAGGGATGAAGAGACC. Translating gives CASSLLAGGLRDEET. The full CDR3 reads CASSLLAGGLRDEETQYF.

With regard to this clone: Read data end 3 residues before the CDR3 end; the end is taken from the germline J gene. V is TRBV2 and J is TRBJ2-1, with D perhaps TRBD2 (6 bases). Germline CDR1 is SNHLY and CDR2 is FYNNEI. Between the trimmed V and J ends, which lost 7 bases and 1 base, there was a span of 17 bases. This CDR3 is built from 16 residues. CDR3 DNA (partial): TGTGCCAGCACCCGCCCCGGGACTTTTTCCTACAATGAG. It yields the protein CASTRPGTFSYNE. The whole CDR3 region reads CASTRPGTFSYNEQFF.

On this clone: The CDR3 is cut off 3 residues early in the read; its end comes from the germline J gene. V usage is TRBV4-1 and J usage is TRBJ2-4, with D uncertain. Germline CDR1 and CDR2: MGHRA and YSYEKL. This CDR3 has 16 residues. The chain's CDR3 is CASSQDFSRWNYGQYF. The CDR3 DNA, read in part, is TGCGCCAGCAGCCAAGACTTTAGCCGTTGGAACTATGGT.

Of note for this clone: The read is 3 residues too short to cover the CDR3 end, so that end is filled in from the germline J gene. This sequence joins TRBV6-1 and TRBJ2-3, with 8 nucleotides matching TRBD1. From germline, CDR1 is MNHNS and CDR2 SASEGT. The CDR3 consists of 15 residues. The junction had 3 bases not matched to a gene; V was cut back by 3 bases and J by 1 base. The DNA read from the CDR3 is TGTGCCAGCAGTGACCGGGACAGGCGCACAGATACG. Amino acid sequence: CASSDRDRRTDT. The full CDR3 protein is CASSDRDRRTDTQYF.

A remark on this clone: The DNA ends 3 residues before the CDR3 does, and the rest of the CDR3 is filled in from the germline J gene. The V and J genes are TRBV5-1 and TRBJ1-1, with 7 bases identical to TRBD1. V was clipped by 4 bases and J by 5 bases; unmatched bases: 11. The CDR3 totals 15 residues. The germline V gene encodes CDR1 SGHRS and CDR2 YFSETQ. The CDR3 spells CASSRGGGGGTEAFF. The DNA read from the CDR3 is TGCGCCAGCAGCCGAGGGGGCGGAGGGGGAACTGAA.

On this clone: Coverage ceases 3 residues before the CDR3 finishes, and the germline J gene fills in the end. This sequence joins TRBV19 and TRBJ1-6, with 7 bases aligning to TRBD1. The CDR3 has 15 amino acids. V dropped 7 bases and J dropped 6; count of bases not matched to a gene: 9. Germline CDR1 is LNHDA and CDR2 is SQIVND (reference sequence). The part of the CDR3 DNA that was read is TGTGCCAGTACCCGCGGAGGGGGCGCTAATTCACCC. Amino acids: CASTRGGGANSP. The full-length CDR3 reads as CASTRGGGANSPLHF.

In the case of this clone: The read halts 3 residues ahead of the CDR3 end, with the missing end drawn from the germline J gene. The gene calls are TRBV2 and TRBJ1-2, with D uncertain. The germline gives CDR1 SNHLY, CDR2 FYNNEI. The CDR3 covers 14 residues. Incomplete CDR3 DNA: TGTGCCAGCAGAGTCTTGCCGGGGTCCTACGAC. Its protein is CASRVLPGSYD. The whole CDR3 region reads CASRVLPGSYDYTF.

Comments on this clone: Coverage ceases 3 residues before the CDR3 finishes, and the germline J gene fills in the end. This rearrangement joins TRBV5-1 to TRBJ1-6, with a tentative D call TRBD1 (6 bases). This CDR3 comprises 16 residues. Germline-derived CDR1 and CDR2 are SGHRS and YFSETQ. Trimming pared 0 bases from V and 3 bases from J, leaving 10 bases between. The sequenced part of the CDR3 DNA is TGCGCCAGCAGCTTGGCAGGGACACGCTATAATTCACCC. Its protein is CASSLAGTRYNSP. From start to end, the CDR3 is CASSLAGTRYNSPLHF.

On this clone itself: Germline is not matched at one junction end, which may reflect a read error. The CDR3 region is CASSQDPGGGTDTQYF. Partial CDR3 DNA: TGCGCCAGCAGCCAAGATCCGGGAGGGGGCACAGATACG. This chain uses TRBV4-2 with TRBJ2-3; 8 bases fit TRBD2. The read halts 3 residues ahead of the CDR3 end, with the missing end drawn from the germline J gene. The germline gives CDR1 LGHNA, CDR2 YNFKEQ. This CDR3 comprises 16 residues.

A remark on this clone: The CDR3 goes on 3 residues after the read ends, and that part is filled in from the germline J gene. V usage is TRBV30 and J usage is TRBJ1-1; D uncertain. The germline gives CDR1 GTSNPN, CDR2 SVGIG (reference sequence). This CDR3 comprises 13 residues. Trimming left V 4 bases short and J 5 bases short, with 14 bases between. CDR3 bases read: TGTGCCTGGAACCCAGGTCGGAGTACTGAA. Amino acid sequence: CAWNPGRSTE. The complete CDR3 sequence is CAWNPGRSTEAFF.

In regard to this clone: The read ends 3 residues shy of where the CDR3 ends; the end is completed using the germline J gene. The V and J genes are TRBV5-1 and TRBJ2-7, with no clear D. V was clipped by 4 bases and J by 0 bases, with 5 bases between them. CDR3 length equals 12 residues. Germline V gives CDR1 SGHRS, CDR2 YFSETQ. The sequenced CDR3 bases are TGCGCCAGCAGCCGGGTCTCCTACGAG. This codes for CASSRVSYE. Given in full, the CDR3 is CASSRVSYEQYF.

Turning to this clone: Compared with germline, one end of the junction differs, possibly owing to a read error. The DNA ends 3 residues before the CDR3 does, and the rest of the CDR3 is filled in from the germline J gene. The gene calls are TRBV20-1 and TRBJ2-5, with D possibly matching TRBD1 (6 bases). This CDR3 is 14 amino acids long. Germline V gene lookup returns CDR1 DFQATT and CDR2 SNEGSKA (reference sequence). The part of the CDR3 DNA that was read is TGCAATGCTAGACCCGGGACACTGCAAGAGACC. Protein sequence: CNARPGTLQET. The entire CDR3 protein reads CNARPGTLQETQYF.

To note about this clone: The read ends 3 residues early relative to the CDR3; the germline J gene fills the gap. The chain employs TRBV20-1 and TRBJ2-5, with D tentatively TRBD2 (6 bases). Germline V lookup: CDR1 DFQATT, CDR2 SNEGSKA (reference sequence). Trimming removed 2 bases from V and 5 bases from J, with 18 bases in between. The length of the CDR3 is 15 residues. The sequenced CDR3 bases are TGCAGTGCTAGACCATCACTAGCTTTTGCGGAGACC. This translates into CSARPSLAFAET. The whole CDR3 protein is CSARPSLAFAETQYF.

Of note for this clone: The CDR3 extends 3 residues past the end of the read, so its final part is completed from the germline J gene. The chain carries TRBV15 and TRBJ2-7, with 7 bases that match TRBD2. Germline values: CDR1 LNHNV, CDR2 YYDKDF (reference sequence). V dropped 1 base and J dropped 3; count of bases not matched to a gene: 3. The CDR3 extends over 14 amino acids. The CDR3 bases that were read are TGTGCCACCAGCAGAGGGCTAGCGGACTACGAG. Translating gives CATSRGLADYE. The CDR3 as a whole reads CATSRGLADYEQYF.

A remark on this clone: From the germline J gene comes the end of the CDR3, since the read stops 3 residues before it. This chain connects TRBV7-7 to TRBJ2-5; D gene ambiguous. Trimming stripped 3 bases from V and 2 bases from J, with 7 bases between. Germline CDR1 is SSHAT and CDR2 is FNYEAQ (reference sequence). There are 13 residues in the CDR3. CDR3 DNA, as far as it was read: TGTGCCAGCAGCTTGAGCTGGCAAGAGACC. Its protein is CASSLSWQET. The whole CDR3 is CASSLSWQETQYF.

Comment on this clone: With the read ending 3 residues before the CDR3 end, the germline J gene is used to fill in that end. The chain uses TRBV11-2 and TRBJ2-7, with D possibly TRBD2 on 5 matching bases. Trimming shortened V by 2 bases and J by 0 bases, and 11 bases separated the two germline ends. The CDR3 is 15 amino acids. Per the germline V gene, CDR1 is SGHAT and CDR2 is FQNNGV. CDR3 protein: CASSLTSSRSYEQYF. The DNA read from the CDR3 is TGTGCCAGCAGCTTAACTAGTAGCCGCTCCTACGAG.

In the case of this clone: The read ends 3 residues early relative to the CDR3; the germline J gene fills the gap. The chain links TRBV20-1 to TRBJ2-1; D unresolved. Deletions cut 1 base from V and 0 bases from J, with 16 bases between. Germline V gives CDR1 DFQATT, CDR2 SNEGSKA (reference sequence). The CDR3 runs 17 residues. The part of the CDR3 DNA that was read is TGCAGTGCTAGAGGTGTAGGTCTAGTGAGCTCCTACAATGAG. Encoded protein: CSARGVGLVSSYNE. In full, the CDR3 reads CSARGVGLVSSYNEQFF.

The covered CDR3 bases are TGTGCCAGCAGCCGTACGACAGTGAACACTGAA. It codes for CASSRTTVNTE. The whole CDR3 region reads CASSRTTVNTEAFF. The chain has TRBV5-4 and TRBJ1-1, with a tentative D call TRBD1 (5 bases). The read terminates 3 residues before the CDR3 end, so the remaining end is supplied by the germline J gene. The CDR3 extends over 14 amino acids. CDR1 is SGHNT, CDR2 YYREEE, per germline (reference sequence). V gave up 4 bases and J gave up 0 bases, with 10 bases separating them.

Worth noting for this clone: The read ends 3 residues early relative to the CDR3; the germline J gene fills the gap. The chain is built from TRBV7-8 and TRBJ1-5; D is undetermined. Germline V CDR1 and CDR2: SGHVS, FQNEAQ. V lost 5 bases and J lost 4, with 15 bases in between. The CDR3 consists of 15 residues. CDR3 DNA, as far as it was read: TGTGCCAGCAGCGTTGCCCTAGGCCAAAATCAGCCC. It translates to CASSVALGQNQP. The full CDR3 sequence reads CASSVALGQNQPQHF.

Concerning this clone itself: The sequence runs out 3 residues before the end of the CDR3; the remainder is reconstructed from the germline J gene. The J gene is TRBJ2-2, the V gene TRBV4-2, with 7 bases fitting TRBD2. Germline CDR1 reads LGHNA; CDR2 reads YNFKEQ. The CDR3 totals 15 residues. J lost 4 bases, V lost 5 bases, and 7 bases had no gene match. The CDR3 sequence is CASSFTSVTTGELFF. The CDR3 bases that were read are TGTGCCAGCAGCTTTACTAGCGTTACCACCGGGGAG.

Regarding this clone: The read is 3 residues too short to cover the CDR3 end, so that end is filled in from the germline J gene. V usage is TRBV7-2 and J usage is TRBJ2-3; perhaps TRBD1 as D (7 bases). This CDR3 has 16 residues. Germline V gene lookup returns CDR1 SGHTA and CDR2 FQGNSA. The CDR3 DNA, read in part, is TGTGCCAGCAGCTTAGCGTCAGGAGGGGGCAGGGAGACG. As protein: CASSLASGGGRET. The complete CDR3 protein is CASSLASGGGRETQYF. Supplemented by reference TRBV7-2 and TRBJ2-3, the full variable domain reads GAGVSQSPSNKVTEKGKDVELRCDPISGHTALYWYRQSLGQGLEFLIYFQGNSAPDKSGLPSDRFSAERTGGSVSTLTIQRTQQEDSAVYLCASSLASGGGRETQYFGPGTRLTVL.

The covered CDR3 bases are TGTGCCAGCAGCTTAGATCCTAGTCGCCACGAG. Its protein is CASSLDPSRHE. The entire CDR3 sequence reads CASSLDPSRHEQYF. This sequence joins TRBV7-2 and TRBJ2-7, with unresolved D. The read terminates 3 residues before the CDR3 end, so the remaining end is supplied by the germline J gene. CDR1 SGHTA and CDR2 FQGNSA come from the germline V gene. The V end lost 1 base, the J end lost 5 bases, and 12 bases lay between the germline ends. The CDR3 extends over 14 amino acids.

The CDR3 DNA, read in part, is TGTGCCAGCTCACCAACTAGCGGGCGGTACGAG. Translation: CASSPTSGRYE. The whole CDR3 reads CASSPTSGRYEQYF. This chain uses TRBV18 with TRBJ2-7, with 9 nucleotides matching TRBD2. The read falls 3 residues short of the CDR3 end, and the missing part is taken from the germline J gene. V lost 2 bases and J lost 4; bases outside the gene matches: 3. The length of the CDR3 is 14 residues. The germline V gene encodes CDR1 KGHSH and CDR2 LQKENI.